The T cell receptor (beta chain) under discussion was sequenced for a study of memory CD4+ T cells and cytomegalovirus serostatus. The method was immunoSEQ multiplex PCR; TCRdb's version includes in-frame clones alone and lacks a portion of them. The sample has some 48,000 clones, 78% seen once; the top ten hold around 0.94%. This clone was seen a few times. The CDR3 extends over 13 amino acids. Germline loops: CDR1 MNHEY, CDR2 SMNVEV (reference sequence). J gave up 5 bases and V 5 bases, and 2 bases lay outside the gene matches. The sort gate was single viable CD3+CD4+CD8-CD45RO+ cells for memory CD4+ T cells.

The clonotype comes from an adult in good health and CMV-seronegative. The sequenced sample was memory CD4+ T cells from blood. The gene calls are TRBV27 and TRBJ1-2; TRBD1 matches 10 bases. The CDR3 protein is CASSRGQGYGYTF. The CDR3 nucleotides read TGTGCCAGCAGTCGGGGACAGGGGTATGGCTACACCTTC.